Shown below are 2 T cell receptor beta chains from a single sample sequenced in a study of cytotoxic CD8 clonotypes in ibrutinib-treated CLL. Produced via immunoSEQ multiplex PCR; TCRdb's table is partial and in-frame only. The sample consists of 150,000 or so clones, over 75% of them appearing once. The sample here was PBMCs, taken after 36 months of ibrutinib treatment. These receptors were taken from a human donor with chronic lymphocytic leukemia.

V gene TRBV18 combines with J gene TRBJ1-4, with a weak D call TRBD1 (5 bases). V was trimmed by 4 bases and J by 7 bases, leaving 13 bases between them. The CDR3 is 14 amino acids. The germline V gene has CDR1 KGHSH and CDR2 LQKENI. The DNA of the CDR3 is TGTGCCAGCTCACAATCCTTCGGGGGTGAAAAACTGTTTTTT. Amino acids: CASSQSFGGEKLFF.

V gene TRBV12-5 combines with J gene TRBJ2-1; D is unresolved. The germline V gene encodes CDR1 LGHNT and CDR2 FRNRAP. The ends were cut back, 2 bases at V and 2 bases at J, with 7 bases in the middle. The CDR3 sequence is 14 residues long. The chain's CDR3 is CASGLSPTYNEQFF. The CDR3, as DNA: TGTGCTAGTGGTTTGTCCCCCACCTACAATGAGCAGTTCTTC.